Shown below are 28 T cell receptor beta chains from a single sample sequenced in a study of T-cell memory formation after mild COVID-19. TCRdb analysed the 5' RACE reads with MiXCR anew, one entry per CDR3 protein. The repertoire includes a few hundred thousand distinct CDR3 sequences, roughly 15% of them detected once, and under 25% sits in the top ten. Sequencing input: PBMCs or a T cell subset sorted from them (not recorded which). The receptors stem from a man between 18 and 35 years old who had mild COVID-19 (a few samples of this study predate the infection). Cell type and time point are not known.

The V call is TRBV12-3 or TRBV12-4, the J call TRBJ1-1, with D hard to call. The CDR3 totals 12 residues. The V end lost 5 bases, the J end lost 4 bases, and 8 bases lay between the germline ends. The CDR3 nucleotides read TGTGCCAGCAGTGGTTTCGGCACTGAAGCTTTCTTT. This sequence encodes CASSGFGTEAFF.

The V gene is TRBV4-3, the J gene TRBJ2-5; 9 bases are a match to TRBD1. CDR1 and CDR2 from the germline V gene are LGHNA and YSLEER. CDR3 length: 16 residues. J gave up 3 bases and V 3 bases, and 8 bases lay outside the gene matches. Here the CDR3 reads CASSQKIDRGKETQYF. CDR3 bases: TGCGCCAGCAGCCAGAAGATAGACAGGGGGAAAGAGACCCAGTACTTC.

This clonotype has more than one count but fewer than ten. This sequence joins TRBV5-4 and TRBJ2-5; TRBD2 aligns across 12 bases. Germline V gene lookup returns CDR1 SGHNT and CDR2 YYREEE (reference sequence). The CDR3 has 15 residues. V gave up 4 bases and J gave up 5 bases; unmatched junction bases: 6. The DNA for the CDR3 is TGTGCCAGCAGCCGGACTAGCGGGGAAGGGGAGACCCAGTACTTC. This codes for CASSRTSGEGETQYF.

This sequence joins TRBV11-2 and TRBJ2-3; TRBD2 matches 12 bases. The ends lost 1 base at V and 6 bases at J; junction bases unmatched: 5. This CDR3 spans 16 amino acids. The germline gives CDR1 SGHAT, CDR2 FQNNGV. The CDR3 reads CASSLGGLAGLDTQYF. DNA of the CDR3: TGTGCCAGCAGCTTAGGAGGACTAGCGGGACTTGATACGCAGTATTTT.

This clonotype showed up just a few times. CDR3 amino acids: CASSLGQGAFTVQYF. CDR3 nucleotides: TGTGCCAGCAGCTTAGGACAGGGGGCATTTACTGTGCAGTACTTC. The V and J genes are TRBV13 and TRBJ2-7; TRBD1 agrees at 9 bases. CDR3 length: 15 residues. The germline V gene encodes CDR1 PRHDT and CDR2 FYEKMQ (reference sequence). V gave up 0 bases and J gave up 9 bases; unmatched junction bases: 9.

This chain connects TRBV9 to TRBJ1-2; 9 bases align to TRBD1. Germline assignment: CDR1 SGDLS and CDR2 YYNGEE. This CDR3 comprises 13 residues. J lost 8 bases, V lost 4 bases, and 6 bases had no gene match. In DNA, the CDR3 is TGTGCCAGCAGCCGGACAGGGGATCAAGGCTACACCTTC. Translating it yields CASSRTGDQGYTF.

The CDR3 DNA sequence: TGTGCCAGCAGACTATTGGGGGAGCAGTACTTC. It specifies CASRLLGEQYF. This sequence joins TRBV6-5 and TRBJ2-7; D not resolved. The V end was cut by 6 bases, the J end by 7 bases, with 10 bases between. The V gene's germline CDR1 is MNHEY and CDR2 SVGAGI. The CDR3 totals 11 residues.

This clonotype occurred a few times. The rearrangement joins TRBV10-3 to TRBJ2-2; TRBD1 is a possible D gene (5 bases). Trimming took 4 bases from V and 1 from J, leaving 16 bases between them. Germline CDR1 reads ENHRY; CDR2 reads SYGVKD. This CDR3 contains 17 residues. CDR3 loop: CAISVRSRVKNTGELFF. CDR3 DNA: TGTGCCATCAGTGTTCGGTCCAGGGTTAAGAACACCGGGGAGCTGTTTTTT.

The chain couples TRBV7-9 to TRBJ1-3; no reliable D call. This CDR3 comprises 16 residues. The germline CDR1 and CDR2 sequences are SEHNR and FQNEAQ (reference sequence). With 5 bases removed from V and 4 bases from J, the gap between germline ends came to 18 bases. The CDR3 DNA reads as TGTGCCAGCAGCCCGCGAGACATTAGAGCGGGAAACACCATATATTTT. Protein product: CASSPRDIRAGNTIYF.

This clonotype was counted many times. V usage is TRBV5-1 and J usage is TRBJ2-3; maybe TRBD2 (5 bases). This CDR3 is built from 14 residues. Germline loops: CDR1 SGHRS, CDR2 YFSETQ. V was trimmed by 3 bases and J by 1 base, leaving 9 bases between them. The CDR3: CASSSSSGTDTQYF. The CDR3 bases are TGCGCCAGCAGCTCCAGTAGCGGCACAGATACGCAGTATTTT.

The genes are TRBV5-1 and TRBJ1-2, with 8 bases aligning to TRBD1. Germline CDR1 SGHRS, CDR2 YFSETQ. The ends lost 7 bases at V and 0 bases at J; junction bases unmatched: 5. CDR3 length: 14 residues. This CDR3 reads CASSETGANYGYTF. In nucleotides, the CDR3 is TGCGCCAGCTCAGAGACAGGGGCTAACTATGGCTACACCTTC.

In this sample, this clonotype turned up a few times. This chain links TRBV4-1 with TRBJ2-7; 7 nucleotides line up with TRBD1. In germline, CDR1 is MGHRA, CDR2 YSYEKL. The J segment lost 3 bases and the V segment lost 1 base, leaving 6 bases of the junction unmatched. The CDR3 extends over 15 amino acids. CDR3 nucleotide sequence: TGCGCCAGCAGCCAAGTATTTGGGACAGACTACGAGCAGTACTTC. This encodes CASSQVFGTDYEQYF.

Here the CDR3 DNA reads TGTGCCAGCAGTCTTTCAGGGGTCGACACTGAAGCTTTCTTT. It encodes CASSLSGVDTEAFF. This chain connects TRBV12-3 or TRBV12-4 to TRBJ1-1; D may be TRBD1 (6 bases). This CDR3 region has 14 residues. Trimming pared 5 bases from V and 3 bases from J, leaving 13 bases between.

The CDR3: CSARPAGRLDEQFF. The DNA for the CDR3 is TGCAGTGCTAGGCCAGCGGGGCGACTGGATGAGCAGTTCTTC. V gene TRBV20-1 combines with J gene TRBJ2-1; TRBD2 agrees at 7 bases. The germline CDR1 and CDR2 sequences are DFQATT and SNEGSKA (reference sequence). Trimming cost V 3 bases and J 8 bases; bases outside gene matches: 10. The CDR3 sequence is 14 residues long.

This clonotype was detected many times. V is TRBV29-1 and J is TRBJ1-2; 10 positions agree with TRBD1. The CDR3 spans 16 residues. Germline loops: CDR1 SQVTM, CDR2 ANQGSEA. Unmatched junction bases numbered 9, after V lost 4 bases and J lost 1 base. CDR3: CSVARTGGQVNYGYTF. The DNA for the CDR3 is TGCAGCGTTGCAAGGACAGGGGGTCAGGTTAACTATGGCTACACCTTC.

This clonotype occurred a few times. J is TRBJ1-6 and V is TRBV7-2, with D possibly being TRBD1 (6 bases). Germline V gene sequence: CDR1 SGHTA, CDR2 FQGNSA. The CDR3 loop spans 15 amino acids. The V gene lost 6 bases and the J gene lost 9 bases, with 18 bases spanning the gap. The CDR3 is CASRPSGTQSSPLHF. The DNA for the CDR3 is TGTGCCAGCAGGCCCTCCGGGACACAATCTTCACCCCTCCACTTT.

The sample holds a few counts of this clonotype. The junction departs from the called germline gene at one end, perhaps through a read error. This sequence joins TRBV15 and TRBJ1-4; 9 bases line up with TRBD1. CDR1 is LNHNV, CDR2 YYDKDF, per germline (reference sequence). This CDR3 contains 15 residues. CDR3 region: CPTGTGYETNEKLFF. CDR3 bases: TGTCCCACCGGGACAGGGTACGAGACTAATGAAAAACTGTTTTTT.

The chain joins TRBV15 to TRBJ2-3; possibly TRBD1 for D (5 bases). Trimming shortened V by 6 bases and J by 3 bases, and 22 bases separated the two germline ends. The CDR3 sequence is 17 residues long. Germline V CDR1 and CDR2: LNHNV, YYDKDF (reference sequence). The CDR3 DNA reads TGTGCCACCAGGCCCCGCCGTCAGGGAAGGATAACAGATACGCAGTATTTT. It specifies CATRPRRQGRITDTQYF.

This chain links TRBV29-1 with TRBJ1-1; D is uncertain. CDR3 length: 12 amino acids. V lost 4 bases to trimming and J lost 11 bases, with 17 bases between them. The germline CDR1 and CDR2 sequences are SQVTM and ANQGSEA. For the CDR3, the DNA is TGCAGCGTTGTTAGATTACCCTCGGGTGCTTTCTTT. This encodes CSVVRLPSGAFF.

The chain links TRBV7-3 to TRBJ2-1, with D maybe TRBD1 (6 bases). The CDR3 consists of 15 residues. V was cut by 5 bases and J by 7 bases, with 18 bases left in between. Germline CDR1 reads SGHTA; CDR2 reads FQGTGA. The DNA for the CDR3 is TGTGCCAGCAGCCCGGACAGTGGTGGGTGGAATGAGCAGTTCTTC. Encoded protein: CASSPDSGGWNEQFF. The full variable domain, with the rest looked up from reference TRBV7-3 and TRBJ2-1, is GAGVSQTPSNKVTEKGKYVELRCDPISGHTALYWYRQSLGQGPEFLIYFQGTGAADDSGLPNDRFFAVRPEGSVSTLKIQRTERGDSAVYLCASSPDSGGWNEQFFGPGTRLTVL.

This clonotype was counted a few times. The chain employs TRBV7-2 and TRBJ2-7; D is unresolved. V dropped 0 bases and J dropped 5 bases, with 14 bases sitting between them. This CDR3 comprises 15 residues. Germline assignment: CDR1 SGHTA and CDR2 FQGNSA. The CDR3 region has the DNA TGTGCCAGCAGCTTAGCGGCATACAAGGGCCACGAGCAGTACTTC. This gives the protein CASSLAAYKGHEQYF.

The gene calls are TRBV5-5 and TRBJ1-1, with a tentative D call TRBD1 (6 bases). V was clipped by 2 bases and J by 6 bases, with 11 bases between them. CDR3 length equals 13 residues. Germline assignment: CDR1 SGHKS and CDR2 YYEKEE (reference sequence). The chain's CDR3 is CASSFSQGAEAFF. Here the CDR3 DNA reads TGTGCCAGCAGCTTTTCACAGGGAGCTGAAGCTTTCTTT.

The chain has TRBV7-2 and TRBJ1-3; D unclear. The V end was cut by 1 base, the J end by 4 bases, with 8 bases between. The CDR3 consists of 14 residues. CDR1 and CDR2 (germline): SGHTA, FQGNSA. CDR3 protein: CASSLGTDGNTIYF. As DNA, the CDR3 is TGTGCCAGCAGCTTAGGCACAGACGGAAACACCATATATTTT.

The chain links TRBV21-1 to TRBJ1-1; the table assigns TRBD1, which was not confirmed against the DNA. TRBV21-1 is a pseudogene segment. CDR3 size: 13 residues. The CDR3 DNA follows: TGTGCCAGCATCGTTACCGGGACAGCTGAAGCTTTCTTT. Translated: CASIVTGTAEAFF.

V gene TRBV29-1 combines with J gene TRBJ2-1; D is perhaps TRBD1 or TRBD2 (5 bases each). Trimming shortened V by 6 bases and J by 8 bases, and 14 bases separated the two germline ends. This CDR3 is 12 amino acids long. Germline V gene lookup returns CDR1 SQVTM and CDR2 ANQGSEA. DNA for the CDR3: TGCAGCGTCGCGAAACGGGGCGATGAGCAGTTCTTC. Amino acid sequence: CSVAKRGDEQFF.

This sequence joins TRBV10-3 and TRBJ2-5; D remains ambiguous. Germline loops: CDR1 ENHRY, CDR2 SYGVKD. Trimming removed 2 bases at V and 1 base at J, with 11 bases between. This CDR3 is 15 amino acids long. As DNA, the CDR3 is TGTGCCATCAGTGAGATTGGACGGATCCAAGAGACCCAGTACTTC. This sequence encodes CAISEIGRIQETQYF.

The table lists this clonotype with a few counts. The chain carries TRBV20-1 and TRBJ2-3; the D gene is possibly TRBD2 (7 bases). Germline V CDR1 and CDR2: DFQATT, SNEGSKA (reference sequence). This CDR3 contains 13 residues. The CDR3, as DNA: TGCGGTCGGGGCGGGGGCCTAGGAGATACGCAGTATTTT. It specifies CGRGGGLGDTQYF.

The chain couples TRBV18 to TRBJ2-7, with 9 bases aligning to TRBD1. Trimming removed 5 bases from V and 7 bases from J; junction bases left unmatched: 6. The CDR3 has 13 residues. Germline V gene sequence: CDR1 KGHSH, CDR2 LQKENI. The CDR3: CASSDLGQGEQYV. The DNA of the CDR3 is TGTGCCAGCTCAGATTTGGGACAGGGTGAGCAGTACGTC.